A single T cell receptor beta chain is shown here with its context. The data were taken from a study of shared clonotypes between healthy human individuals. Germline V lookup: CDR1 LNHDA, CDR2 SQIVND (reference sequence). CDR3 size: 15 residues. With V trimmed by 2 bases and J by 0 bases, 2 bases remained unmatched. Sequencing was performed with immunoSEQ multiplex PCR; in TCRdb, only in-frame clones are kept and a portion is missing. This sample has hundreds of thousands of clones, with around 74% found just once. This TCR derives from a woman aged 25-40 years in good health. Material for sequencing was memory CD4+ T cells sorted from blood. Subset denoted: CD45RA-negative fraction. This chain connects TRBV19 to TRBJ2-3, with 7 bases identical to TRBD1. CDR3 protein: CASSISGQSTDTQYF. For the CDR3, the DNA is TGTGCCAGTAGTATATCGGGACAGAGCACAGATACGCAGTATTTT.